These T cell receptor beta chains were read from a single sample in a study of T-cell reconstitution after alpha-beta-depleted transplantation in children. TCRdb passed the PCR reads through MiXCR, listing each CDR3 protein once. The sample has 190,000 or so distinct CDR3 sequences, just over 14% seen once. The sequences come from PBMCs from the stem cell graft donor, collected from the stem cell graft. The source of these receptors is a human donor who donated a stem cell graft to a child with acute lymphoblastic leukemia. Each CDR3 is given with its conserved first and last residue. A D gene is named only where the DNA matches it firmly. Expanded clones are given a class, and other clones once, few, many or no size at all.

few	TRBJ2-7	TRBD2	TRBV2	TGTGCCAGCAGGGGGACTAGCGGGAACTACGAGCAGTACTTC	CASRGTSGNYEQYF
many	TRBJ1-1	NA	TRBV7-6	TGTGCCAGCAGCTTAGTAGGGTCCGTGAACACTGAAGCTTTCTTT	CASSLVGSVNTEAFF
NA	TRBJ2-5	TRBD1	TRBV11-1	TGTGCCAGCAGCCGACCTCCCGGACAGGGGCACCAAGAGACCCAGTACTTC	CASSRPPGQGHQETQYF
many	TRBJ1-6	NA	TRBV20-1	TGCAGTGCTAACTTGTTGGGAACGAATAATTCACCCCTCCACTTT	CSANLLGTNNSPLHF
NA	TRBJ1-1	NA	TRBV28	TGTGCCAGCAGTTCGCTCCCTGAAGCTTTCTTT	CASSSLPEAFF
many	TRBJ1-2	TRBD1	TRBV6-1	TGTGCCAGCAGTACGACAGGGGGTTCAGCCCACTATGGCTACACCTTC	CASSTTGGSAHYGYTF
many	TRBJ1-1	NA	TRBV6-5	TGTGCCAGCAGTTCTCTATTGGGGGGTCGGACTGAAGCTTTCTTT	CASSSLLGGRTEAFF
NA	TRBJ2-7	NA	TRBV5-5	TGTGCCAGCAGCTTGGCGTCCCGGGACGGATTAACCTACGAGCAGTACTTC	CASSLASRDGLTYEQYF
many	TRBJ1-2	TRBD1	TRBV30	TGTGCCCGCGAGGAGGGGGCTGGCTATGGCTACACCTTC	CAREEGAGYGYTF
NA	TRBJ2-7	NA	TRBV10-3	TGTGCCATCAGTGAGGGCAGTTCGGTCGAGCAGTACTTC	CAISEGSSVEQYF
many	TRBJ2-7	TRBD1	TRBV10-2	TGCGCCAGCAATGACGGGACAGGGCTATCCTACGAGCAGTACTTC	CASNDGTGLSYEQYF
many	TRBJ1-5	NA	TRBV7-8	TGTGCCAGCAGCGAACCCGAACACTACCAGCCCCAGCATTTT	CASSEPEHYQPQHF
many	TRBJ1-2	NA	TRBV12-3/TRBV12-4	TGTGCCAGCAGTTTATTTACGGACAGAGGGTATGGCTACACCTTC	CASSLFTDRGYGYTF
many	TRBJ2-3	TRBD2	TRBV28	TGTGCCAGCAGTTTAGGGGGACTAGCGGGAGAAGGCGGTACGCAGTATTTT	CASSLGGLAGEGGTQYF
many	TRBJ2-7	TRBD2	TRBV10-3	TGTGCCATCAGTGAGTCGATGGCTAGCGGACTATGGGAGCAGTACTTC	CAISESMASGLWEQYF
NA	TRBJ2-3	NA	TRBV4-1	TGCGCCAGCAGCCGGATTAGTAGCACAGATACGCAGTATTTT	CASSRISSTDTQYF
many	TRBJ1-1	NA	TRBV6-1	TGTGCCAGCAGTGAGCAGGGCGCTGAAGCTTTCTTT	CASSEQGAEAFF
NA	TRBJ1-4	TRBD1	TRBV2	TGTGCCAGCAGTGAAGCAGGGACAGGGGTCCTTAATGAAAAACTGTTTTTT	CASSEAGTGVLNEKLFF
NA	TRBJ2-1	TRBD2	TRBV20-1	TGCAGTGCTCGCGGGACTAGCCACAATGAGCAGTTCTTC	CSARGTSHNEQFF
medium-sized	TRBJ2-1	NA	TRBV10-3	TGTGCCATCTCATGGGGCTACAATGAGCAGTTCTTC	CAISWGYNEQFF
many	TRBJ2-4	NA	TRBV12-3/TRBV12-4	TGTGCCAGCAGTTCCGGGCCCCACATTCAGTACTTC	CASSSGPHIQYF
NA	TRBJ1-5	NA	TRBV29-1	TGCAGCGTTGAGGGGAGGGGGAAGGATCAGCCCCAGCATTTT	CSVEGRGKDQPQHF